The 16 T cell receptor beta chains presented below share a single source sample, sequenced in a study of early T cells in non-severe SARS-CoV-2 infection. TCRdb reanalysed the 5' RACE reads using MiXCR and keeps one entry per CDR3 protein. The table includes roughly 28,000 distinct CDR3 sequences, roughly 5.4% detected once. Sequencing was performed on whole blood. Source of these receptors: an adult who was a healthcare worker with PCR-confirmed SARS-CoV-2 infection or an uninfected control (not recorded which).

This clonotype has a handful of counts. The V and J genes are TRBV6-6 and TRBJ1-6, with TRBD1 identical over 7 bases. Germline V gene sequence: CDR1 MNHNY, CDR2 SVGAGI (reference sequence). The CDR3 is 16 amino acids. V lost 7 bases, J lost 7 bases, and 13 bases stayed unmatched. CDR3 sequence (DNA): TGTGCCAGCACCTTAGGTCGGGGGACAGCGAATTCACCCCTCCACTTT. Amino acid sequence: CASTLGRGTANSPLHF.

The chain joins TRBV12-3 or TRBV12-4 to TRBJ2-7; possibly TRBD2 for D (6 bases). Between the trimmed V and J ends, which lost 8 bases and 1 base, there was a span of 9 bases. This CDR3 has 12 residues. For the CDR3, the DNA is TGTGCCAGCGGCGGGACTTCCTACGAGCAGTACTTC. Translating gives CASGGTSYEQYF.

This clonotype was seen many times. Here the CDR3 reads CASRERTSGTDTQYF. The DNA of the CDR3 is TGCGCCAGCAGAGAGCGGACTAGCGGCACAGATACGCAGTATTTT. The chain carries TRBV5-1 and TRBJ2-3, with TRBD2 identical over 9 bases. The germline V gene encodes CDR1 SGHRS and CDR2 YFSETQ. Trimming at V came to 5 bases and at J to 1 base, leaving 5 bases not matched to a gene. The CDR3 has 15 residues.

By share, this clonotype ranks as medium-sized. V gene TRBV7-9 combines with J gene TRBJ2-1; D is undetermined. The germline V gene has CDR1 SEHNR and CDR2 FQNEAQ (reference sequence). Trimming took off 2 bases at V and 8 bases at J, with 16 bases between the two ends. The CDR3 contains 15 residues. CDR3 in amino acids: CASSLRTSPWDEQFF. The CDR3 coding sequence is TGTGCCAGCAGCTTAAGAACCAGCCCTTGGGATGAGCAGTTCTTC.

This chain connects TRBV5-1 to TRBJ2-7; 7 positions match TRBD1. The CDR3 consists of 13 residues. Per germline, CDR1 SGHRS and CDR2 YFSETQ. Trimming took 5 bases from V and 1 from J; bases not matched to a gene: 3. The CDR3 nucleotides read TGCGCCAGCAGGGGACAGAATTCCTACGAGCAGTACTTC. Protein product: CASRGQNSYEQYF.

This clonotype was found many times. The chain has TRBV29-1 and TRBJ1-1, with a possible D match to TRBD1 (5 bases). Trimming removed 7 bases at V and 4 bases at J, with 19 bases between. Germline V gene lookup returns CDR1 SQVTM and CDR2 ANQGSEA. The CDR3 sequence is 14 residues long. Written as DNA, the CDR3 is TGCAGCGCTAGAATGGGGGGGAGTCCCACTGAAGCTTTCTTT. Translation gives CSARMGGSPTEAFF.

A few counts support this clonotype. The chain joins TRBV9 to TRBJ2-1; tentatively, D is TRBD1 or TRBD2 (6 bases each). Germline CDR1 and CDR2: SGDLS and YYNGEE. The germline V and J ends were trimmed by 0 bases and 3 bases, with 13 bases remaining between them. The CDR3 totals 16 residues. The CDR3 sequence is CASSVEGGSLYNEQFF. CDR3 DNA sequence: TGTGCCAGCAGCGTAGAGGGGGGATCTCTCTACAATGAGCAGTTCTTC.

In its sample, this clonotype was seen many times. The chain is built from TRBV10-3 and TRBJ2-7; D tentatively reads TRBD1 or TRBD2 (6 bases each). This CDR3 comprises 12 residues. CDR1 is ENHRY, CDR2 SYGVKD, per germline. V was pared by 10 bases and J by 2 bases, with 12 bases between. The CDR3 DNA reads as TGTGCCACACAGGGAGGCCCCTACGAGCAGTACTTC. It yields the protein CATQGGPYEQYF.

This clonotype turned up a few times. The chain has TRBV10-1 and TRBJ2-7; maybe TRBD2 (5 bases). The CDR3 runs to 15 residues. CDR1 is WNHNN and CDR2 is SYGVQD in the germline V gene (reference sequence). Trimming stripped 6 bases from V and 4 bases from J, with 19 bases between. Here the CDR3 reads CASSDSALGSYEQYF. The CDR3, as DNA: TGCGCCAGCAGCGATAGCGCCCTAGGGTCTTACGAGCAGTACTTC.

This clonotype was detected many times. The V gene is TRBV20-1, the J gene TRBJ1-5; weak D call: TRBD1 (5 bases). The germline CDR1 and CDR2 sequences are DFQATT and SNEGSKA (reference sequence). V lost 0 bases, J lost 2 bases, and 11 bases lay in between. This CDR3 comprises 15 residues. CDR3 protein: CSARDLKGGNQPQHF. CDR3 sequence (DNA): TGCAGTGCTAGAGATCTGAAAGGGGGCAATCAGCCCCAGCATTTT.

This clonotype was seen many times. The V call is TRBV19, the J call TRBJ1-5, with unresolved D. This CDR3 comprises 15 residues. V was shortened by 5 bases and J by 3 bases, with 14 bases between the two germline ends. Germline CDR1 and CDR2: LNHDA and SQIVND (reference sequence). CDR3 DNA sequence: TGTGCCAGTAGTCCAAGGTGGCAGACCAATCAGCCCCAGCATTTT. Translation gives CASSPRWQTNQPQHF.

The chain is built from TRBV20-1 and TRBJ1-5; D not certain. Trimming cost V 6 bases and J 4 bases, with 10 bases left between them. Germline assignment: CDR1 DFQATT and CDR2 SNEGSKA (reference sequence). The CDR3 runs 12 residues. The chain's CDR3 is CSAQDGNQPQHF. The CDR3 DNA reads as TGCAGTGCCCAGGACGGAAATCAGCCCCAGCATTTT.

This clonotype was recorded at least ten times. The CDR3 loop reads CSALKDGPYEQYF. Here the CDR3 DNA reads TGCAGTGCTCTAAAGGACGGTCCCTACGAGCAGTACTTC. This rearrangement joins TRBV20-1 to TRBJ2-7; D remains ambiguous. V lost 5 bases and J 2 bases, leaving 13 bases between the germline ends. Germline V gene data show CDR1 as DFQATT and CDR2 as SNEGSKA (reference sequence). The CDR3 has 13 residues.

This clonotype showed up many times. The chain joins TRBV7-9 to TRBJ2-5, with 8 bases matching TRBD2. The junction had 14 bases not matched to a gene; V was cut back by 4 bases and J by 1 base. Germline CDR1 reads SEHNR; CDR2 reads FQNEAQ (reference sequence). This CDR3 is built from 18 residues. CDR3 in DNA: TGTGCCAGCAGCTCTAGGAACTTCTTCCGGGAGGGCCAAGAGACCCAGTACTTC. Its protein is CASSSRNFFREGQETQYF.

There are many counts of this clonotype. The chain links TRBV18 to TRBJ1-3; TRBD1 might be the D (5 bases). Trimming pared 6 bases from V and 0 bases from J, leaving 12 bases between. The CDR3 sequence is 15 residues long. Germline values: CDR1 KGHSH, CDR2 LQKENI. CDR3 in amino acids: CASSPTDSSGNTIYF. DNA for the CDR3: TGTGCCAGCTCTCCGACAGATTCCTCTGGAAACACCATATATTTT.

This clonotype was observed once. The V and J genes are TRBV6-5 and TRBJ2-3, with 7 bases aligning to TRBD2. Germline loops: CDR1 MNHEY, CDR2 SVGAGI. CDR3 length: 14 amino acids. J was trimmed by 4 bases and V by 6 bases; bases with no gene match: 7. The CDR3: CASRQSGIPDTQYF. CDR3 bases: TGTGCCAGCAGACAGAGCGGGATCCCAGATACGCAGTATTTT.